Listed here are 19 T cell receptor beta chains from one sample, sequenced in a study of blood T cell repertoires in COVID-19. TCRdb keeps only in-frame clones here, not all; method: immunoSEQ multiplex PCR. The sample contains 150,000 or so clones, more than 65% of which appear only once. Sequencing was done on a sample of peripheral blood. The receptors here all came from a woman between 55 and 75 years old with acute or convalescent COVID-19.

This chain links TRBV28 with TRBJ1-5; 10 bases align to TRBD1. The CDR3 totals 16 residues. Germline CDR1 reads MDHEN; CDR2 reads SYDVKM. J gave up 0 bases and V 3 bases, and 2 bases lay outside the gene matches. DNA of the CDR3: TGTGCCAGCAGTTTGGACAGGGGGTATAGCAATCAGCCCCAGCATTTT. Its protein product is CASSLDRGYSNQPQHF. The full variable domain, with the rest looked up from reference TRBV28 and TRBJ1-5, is DVKVTQSSRYLVKRTGEKVFLECVQDMDHENMFWYRQDPGLGLRLIYFSYDVKMKEKGDIPEGYSVSREKKERFSLILESASTNQTSMYLCASSLDRGYSNQPQHFGDGTRLSIL.

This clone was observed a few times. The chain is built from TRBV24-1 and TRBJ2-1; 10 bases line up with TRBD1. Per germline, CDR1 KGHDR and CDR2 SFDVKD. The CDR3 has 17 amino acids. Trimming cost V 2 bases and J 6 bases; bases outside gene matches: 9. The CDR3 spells CATSDYSGTGVPNEQFF. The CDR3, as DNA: TGTGCCACCAGTGATTACTCCGGGACAGGGGTACCCAATGAGCAGTTCTTC.

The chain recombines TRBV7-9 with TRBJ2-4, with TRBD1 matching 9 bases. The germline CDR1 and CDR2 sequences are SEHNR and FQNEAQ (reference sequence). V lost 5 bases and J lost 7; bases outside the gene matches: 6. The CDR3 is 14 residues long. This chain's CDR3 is CASSPRQGGNIQYF. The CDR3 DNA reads TGTGCCAGCAGCCCTAGACAGGGGGGGAACATTCAGTACTTC.

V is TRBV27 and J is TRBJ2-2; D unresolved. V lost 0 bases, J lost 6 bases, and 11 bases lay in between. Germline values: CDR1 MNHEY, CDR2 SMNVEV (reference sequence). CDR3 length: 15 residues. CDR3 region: CASSLSFVASGELFF. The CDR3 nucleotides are TGTGCCAGCAGTTTATCATTCGTTGCGTCCGGGGAGCTGTTTTTT.

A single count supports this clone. The CDR3 sequence is CASSIGTAGGPGELFF. CDR3 nucleotide sequence: TGTGCCAGTAGTATAGGAACAGCGGGAGGGCCCGGGGAGCTGTTTTTT. The chain couples TRBV19 to TRBJ2-2; 10 bases align to TRBD2. V lost 1 base to trimming and J lost 6 bases; unmatched junction nucleotides: 5. The germline CDR1 and CDR2 sequences are LNHDA and SQIVND (reference sequence). This CDR3 has 16 amino acids.

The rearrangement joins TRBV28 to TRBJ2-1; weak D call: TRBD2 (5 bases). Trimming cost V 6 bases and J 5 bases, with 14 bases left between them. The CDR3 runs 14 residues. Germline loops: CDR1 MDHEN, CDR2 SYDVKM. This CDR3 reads CASRWSGPNNEQFF. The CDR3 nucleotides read TGTGCCAGCAGATGGAGCGGACCGAACAATGAGCAGTTCTTC.

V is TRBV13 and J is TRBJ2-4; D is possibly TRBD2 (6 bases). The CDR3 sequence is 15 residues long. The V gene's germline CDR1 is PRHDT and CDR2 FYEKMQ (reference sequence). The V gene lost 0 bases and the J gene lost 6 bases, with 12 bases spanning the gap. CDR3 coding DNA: TGTGCCAGCAGCTTAGGCGGGGGTATGGCAAACATTCAGTACTTC. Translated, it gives CASSLGGGMANIQYF.

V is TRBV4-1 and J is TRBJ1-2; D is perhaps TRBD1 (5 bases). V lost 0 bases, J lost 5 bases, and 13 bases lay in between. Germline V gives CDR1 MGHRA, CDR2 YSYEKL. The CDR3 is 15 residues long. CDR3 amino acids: CASSQDFLGRYGYTF. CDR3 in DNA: TGCGCCAGCAGCCAAGATTTTCTGGGGCGGTATGGCTACACCTTC.

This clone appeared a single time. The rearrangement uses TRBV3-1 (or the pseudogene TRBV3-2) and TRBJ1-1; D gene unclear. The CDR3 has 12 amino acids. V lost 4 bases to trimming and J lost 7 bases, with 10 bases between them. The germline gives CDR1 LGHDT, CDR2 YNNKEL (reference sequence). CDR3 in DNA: TGTGCCAGCAGCCCTCTAAATGATGAAGCTTTCTTT. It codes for CASSPLNDEAFF.

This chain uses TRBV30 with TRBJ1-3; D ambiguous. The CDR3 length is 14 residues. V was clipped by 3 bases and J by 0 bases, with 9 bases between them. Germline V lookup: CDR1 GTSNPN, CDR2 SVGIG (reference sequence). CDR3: CAWRAGNSGNTIYF. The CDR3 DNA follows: TGTGCCTGGAGGGCAGGAAACTCTGGAAACACCATATATTTT.

CDR3 sequence reads: CASSLTAQPAGGPLYPNEQFF. Written as DNA, the CDR3 is TGTGCCAGCAGCTTAACCGCCCAGCCAGCGGGAGGGCCATTATACCCCAATGAGCAGTTCTTC. J is TRBJ2-1 and V is TRBV7-3; 10 bases are a match to TRBD2. Germline loops: CDR1 SGHTA, CDR2 FQGTGA. The CDR3 consists of 21 residues. V gave up 0 bases and J gave up 6 bases; unmatched junction bases: 20.

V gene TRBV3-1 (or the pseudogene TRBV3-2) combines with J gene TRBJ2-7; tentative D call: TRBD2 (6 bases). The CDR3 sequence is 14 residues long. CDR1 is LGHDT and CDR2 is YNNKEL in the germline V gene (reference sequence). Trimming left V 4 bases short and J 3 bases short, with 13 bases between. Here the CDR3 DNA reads TGTGCCAGCAGCCTTAGGAGGGAAGTCTACGAGCAGTACTTC. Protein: CASSLRREVYEQYF.

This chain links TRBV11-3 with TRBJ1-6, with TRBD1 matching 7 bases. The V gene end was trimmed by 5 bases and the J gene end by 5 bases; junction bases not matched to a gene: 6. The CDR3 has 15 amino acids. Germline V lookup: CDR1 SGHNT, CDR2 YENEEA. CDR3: CASSLRTGNNSPLHF. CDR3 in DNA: TGTGCCAGCAGCCTGAGGACAGGAAATAATTCACCCCTCCACTTT.

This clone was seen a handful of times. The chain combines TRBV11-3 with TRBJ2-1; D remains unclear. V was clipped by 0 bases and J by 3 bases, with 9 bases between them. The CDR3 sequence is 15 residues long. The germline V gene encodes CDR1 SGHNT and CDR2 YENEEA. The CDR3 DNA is TGTGCCAGCAGCTTAGATACAGCCAGCTACAATGAGCAGTTCTTC. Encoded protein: CASSLDTASYNEQFF.

The CDR3 protein is CASSHWTSGYNEQFF. DNA of the CDR3: TGTGCCAGCAGCCACTGGACTAGCGGTTACAATGAGCAGTTCTTC. V and J are TRBV14 and TRBJ2-1; TRBD2 agrees at 10 bases. The CDR3 length is 15 residues. Unmatched junction bases numbered 3, after V lost 3 bases and J lost 4 bases. Germline CDR1 SGHDN, CDR2 FVKESK.

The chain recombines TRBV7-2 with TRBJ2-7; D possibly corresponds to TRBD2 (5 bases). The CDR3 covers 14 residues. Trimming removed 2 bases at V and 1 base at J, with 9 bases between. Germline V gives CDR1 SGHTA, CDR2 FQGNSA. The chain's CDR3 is CASSLQEGSYEQYF. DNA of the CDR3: TGTGCCAGCAGCTTACAAGAGGGTTCCTACGAGCAGTACTTC.

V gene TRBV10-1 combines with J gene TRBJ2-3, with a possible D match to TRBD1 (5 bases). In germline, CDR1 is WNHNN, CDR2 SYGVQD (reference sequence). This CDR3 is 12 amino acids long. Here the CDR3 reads CVHWGSTDTQYF. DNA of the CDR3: TGCGTCCACTGGGGCAGCACAGATACGCAGTATTTT.

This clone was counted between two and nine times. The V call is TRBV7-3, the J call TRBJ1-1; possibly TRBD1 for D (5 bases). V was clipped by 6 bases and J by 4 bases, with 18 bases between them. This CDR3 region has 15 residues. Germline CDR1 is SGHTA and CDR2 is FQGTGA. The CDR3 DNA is TGTGCCAGCAGTCCAATGGGGCTCCAGGCCACTGAAGCTTTCTTT. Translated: CASSPMGLQATEAFF.

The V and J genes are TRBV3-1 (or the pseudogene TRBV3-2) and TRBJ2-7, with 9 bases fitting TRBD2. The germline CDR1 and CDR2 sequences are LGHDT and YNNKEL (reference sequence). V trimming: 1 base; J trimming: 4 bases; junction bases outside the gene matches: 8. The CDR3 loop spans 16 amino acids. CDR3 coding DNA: TGTGCCAGCAGCCAAGGATTAACTAGCGGGTCGTACGAGCAGTACTTC. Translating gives CASSQGLTSGSYEQYF.